This T cell receptor beta chain came from a study of blood T cells in healthy people across ages. CDR3 length equals 15 residues. Germline CDR1 SGHNT, CDR2 YYREEE (reference sequence). Trimming removed 0 bases from V and 4 bases from J, with 10 bases in between. Using a J-beta primer mix together with a sample-barcoded 5' primer, a second PCR was run for roughly 6 to 12 cycles. A single record per CDR3 protein comes from TCRdb applying MiXCR to the 5' RACE reads. The sample carries 1.5 million to 2 million distinct CDR3 sequences, over 25% recorded once. The sequenced sample was blood. This receptor was taken from a woman between 25 and 40 years old in good health. The chain couples TRBV5-4 to TRBJ2-2; D is perhaps TRBD1 or TRBD2 (5 bases each). CDR3 residues: CASSLAVGRTGELFF. The CDR3 nucleotides are TGTGCCAGCAGCTTGGCCGTGGGACGCACCGGGGAGCTGTTTTTT.